This TCR beta chain was captured in a study of persistence of HIV-infected CD4 T cells. General study points: TCRbeta richness was lower in CMV- and Gag-responding cells than in anti-CD3/anti-CD28-responding cells. TCR oligoclonality correlated with proviral oligoclonality in the same sorted populations. Degenerate expanded CDR3beta sequences were enriched among CMV- and Gag-responding cells.

The libraries were made with immunoSEQ version 4 in survey mode. Profiling relied on immunoSEQ multiplex PCR, and the TCRdb table lists in-frame clones only, not all of them. Among approximately 18,000 clones listed, around 60% were seen once. The V and J ends lost 5 bases and 10 bases, in that order; junction bases with no gene match: 5. CDR3 length: 13 residues. Germline lookup yields CDR1 LNHDA and CDR2 SQIVND (reference sequence). As regards this clone: Its target is not known.

The stimulus was lysate of CMV-infected fibroblasts, around 10 ug/mL. CD4+ T cells upregulating both CD40 ligand and CD69 were sorted as responding cells. CD8-depleted PBMCs were stimulated roughly 17 hours with anti-CD28/CD49d costimulation, CD40-blocking antibody and enfuvirtide. J is TRBJ1-6 and V is TRBV19; 7 bases line up with TRBD1. The specimen comprised CD4+ T cells sorted from PBMCs after roughly 17-hour stimulation, sampled from a patient who received antiretroviral therapy. This TCR was recovered from an adult woman with HIV who was CMV-seropositive. The DNA for the CDR3 is TGTGCCAGTAGTCAGGGGGTGGGCTCACCCCTCCACTTT. Translation: CASSQGVGSPLHF.